This TCR beta chain came from a study of human T cells and chemical hapten exposure. Study at large: Patch testing was performed with 0.01% DPC on the upper back, with reading at 6 days. Alopecia areata, totalis or universalis affected patients, mainly female.

In the library, unique molecular identifiers were attached to individual cDNA molecules. Original handling: TCRs per sample had a median of around 98,000 and ranged from about 23,224 to 700,000. TCRdb called the RACE reads again in MiXCR, with one record for every CDR3 protein. The V and J calls follow TCRdb's processing rather than the paper's. The sample contains 180,000 or so distinct CDR3 sequences, approximately 14% of which appear only once. Indicated time point: patch test 1, 2 weeks after DPC sensitization. Treatment here: therapeutic diphenylcyclopropenone sensitization with weekly scalp DPC. This clonotype was obtained from a woman aged 30 to 39 with alopecia areata. Some clones in this sample may be carry-over from other donors' samples. The material was whole blood, obtained in connection with sensitization to the hapten diphenylcyclopropenone (DPC).

CDR3 residues: CASSLVGQSLRNEQYF. The CDR3 DNA reads as TGTGCCAGCAGCTTAGTAGGTCAGTCCCTTCGGAACGAGCAGTACTTC. V is TRBV11-3 and J is TRBJ2-7; D remains unclear. This CDR3 is 16 amino acids long. Germline CDR1 and CDR2: SGHNT and YENEEA. The V end was cut by 1 base, the J end by 5 bases, with 18 bases between.